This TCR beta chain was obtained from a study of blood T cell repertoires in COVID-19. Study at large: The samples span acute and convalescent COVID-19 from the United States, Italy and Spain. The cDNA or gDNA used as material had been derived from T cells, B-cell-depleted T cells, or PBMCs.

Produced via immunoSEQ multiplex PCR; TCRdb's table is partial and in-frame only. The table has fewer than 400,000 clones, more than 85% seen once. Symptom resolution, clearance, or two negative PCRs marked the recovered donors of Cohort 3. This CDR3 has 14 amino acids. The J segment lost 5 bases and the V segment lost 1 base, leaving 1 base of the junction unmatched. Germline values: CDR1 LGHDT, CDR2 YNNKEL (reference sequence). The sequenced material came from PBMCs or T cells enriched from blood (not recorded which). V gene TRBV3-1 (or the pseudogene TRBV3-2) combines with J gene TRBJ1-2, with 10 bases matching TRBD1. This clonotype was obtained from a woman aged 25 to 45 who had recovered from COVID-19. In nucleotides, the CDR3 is TGTGCCAGCAGCCAAGGGGACAGGGGATATGGCTACACCTTC. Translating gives CASSQGDRGYGYTF.